This entry lists 29 T cell receptor beta chains sequenced from one sample in a study of spatial heterogeneity in lung cancer. Points from the study as a whole: In tumors, expanded intratumoral alpha and beta TCR counts tracked mutation counts.

The time point here: sample taken at primary tumor resection. Their antigens are not known. TCRdb itself ran the 5' RACE reads through MiXCR, one entry per CDR3 protein. The repertoire consists of 13,000 or so distinct CDR3 sequences, with under 6% occurring once and the leading ten covering about 23%. The sequences come from lung tumor tissue, collected at surgery. The receptors were gathered from a male donor with early-stage non-small cell lung cancer.

This clonotype was observed a handful of times. The library was designed around alpha chains, so this beta chain is a stray read whose abundance carries little weight. J is TRBJ1-6 and V is TRBV20-1; tentatively, D is TRBD1 (5 bases). The CDR3 loop spans 22 amino acids. Germline CDR1 reads DFQATT; CDR2 reads SNEGSKA (reference sequence). V dropped 1 base and J dropped 0 bases, with 28 bases sitting between them. The chain's CDR3 is CSARGGEEGGPYRSSYNSPLHF. CDR3 nucleotide sequence: TGCAGTGCTAGAGGAGGGGAAGAAGGAGGGCCCTACAGGAGCTCCTATAATTCACCCCTCCACTTT.

This clonotype was detected many times. For a library built for alpha chains, this beta chain is a stray read; little rests on its size. The V gene is TRBV5-4, the J gene TRBJ1-2; a weak D match, TRBD1 (6 bases). The CDR3 is 14 residues long. The germline gives CDR1 SGHNT, CDR2 YYREEE (reference sequence). Trimming removed 0 bases from V and 4 bases from J, with 10 bases in between. Written as DNA, the CDR3 is TGTGCCAGCAGCTTGGCGGACAGTGTCTATGGCTACACCTTC. This translates into CASSLADSVYGYTF.

In this sample, this clonotype turned up many times. As an off-target read in a library built for alpha chains, this beta chain has a frequency of little significance. CDR3 nucleotides: TGCAGTGCTAGTGGGGATGAAAAACTGTTTTTT. Translation gives CSASGDEKLFF. The chain has TRBV20-1 and TRBJ1-4; D not resolved. Trimming shortened V by 3 bases and J by 6 bases, and 5 bases separated the two germline ends. The CDR3 loop spans 11 amino acids. Germline CDR1 reads DFQATT; CDR2 reads SNEGSKA (reference sequence).

This clonotype was recorded at least ten times. For a library built for alpha chains, this beta chain is a stray read; little rests on its size. The J gene is TRBJ2-5, the V gene TRBV29-1; the D gene is possibly TRBD1 (6 bases). This CDR3 has 11 amino acids. Deletions cut 7 bases from V and 5 bases from J, with 11 bases between. Germline V lookup: CDR1 SQVTM, CDR2 ANQGSEA. In DNA, the CDR3 is TGCAGCGCCAGGGGTCGCGAGACCCAGTACTTC. Its translation: CSARGRETQYF.

This clonotype was observed a handful of times. Within a library made for alpha chains, this beta chain is off target, and its count is uninformative. This chain uses TRBV5-6 with TRBJ1-1; D is undetermined. The germline gives CDR1 SGHDT, CDR2 YYEEEE. The V end was cut by 5 bases, the J end by 1 base, with 12 bases between. The CDR3 is 14 amino acids. CDR3 region: CASSRIGRNTEAFF. The CDR3 region has the DNA TGTGCCAGCAGTCGTATTGGTCGGAACACTGAAGCTTTCTTT.

This clonotype was observed many times. A library prepared for alpha chains yielded this beta chain as an off-target read; its size is of little meaning. The chain joins TRBV7-2 to TRBJ2-1; D possibly corresponds to TRBD2 (5 bases). Per the germline V gene, CDR1 is SGHTA and CDR2 is FQGNSA. V dropped 6 bases and J dropped 10 bases, with 22 bases sitting between them. The CDR3 consists of 15 residues. In nucleotides, the CDR3 is TGTGCCAGCAGGGACTCTCGTGCCCTCTCTGGGGAGCAGTTCTTC. This gives the protein CASRDSRALSGEQFF.

Ten or more counts support this clonotype. This beta chain is a stray read from a library made for alpha chains; its abundance is not meaningful. The chain employs TRBV6-2 or TRBV6-3 and TRBJ1-3, with D tentatively TRBD1 (5 bases). The CDR3 length is 16 residues. Trimming pared 5 bases from V and 2 bases from J, leaving 16 bases between. Germline V gene data show CDR1 as MNHEY and CDR2 as SVGEGT. This chain's CDR3 is CASSNPTGGPGNTIYF. The CDR3, as DNA: TGTGCCAGCAGTAACCCCACCGGGGGACCTGGAAACACCATATATTTT.

This clonotype was picked up many times. The library was built for alpha chains, so this beta chain is an off-target read and its size means little. The chain carries TRBV12-3 or TRBV12-4 and TRBJ1-1, with a possible D match to TRBD1 (6 bases). The length of the CDR3 is 13 residues. V lost 3 bases and J 7 bases, leaving 12 bases between the germline ends. DNA for the CDR3: TGTGCCAGCAGTTTTACCAGGGGCGATGAAGCTTTCTTT. Its protein product is CASSFTRGDEAFF.

This clonotype has a count of ten or more. Within a library made for alpha chains, this beta chain is off target, and its count is uninformative. CDR3 bases: TGTGCCAGCAGTTTAGGGGGCCCGGCCGAGACCCAGTACTTC. Translation: CASSLGGPAETQYF. The chain combines TRBV28 with TRBJ2-5, with D perhaps TRBD1 (6 bases). The V gene's germline CDR1 is MDHEN and CDR2 SYDVKM. There are 14 residues in the CDR3. V lost 2 bases and J 5 bases, leaving 12 bases between the germline ends.

The sample holds many counts of this clonotype. Since it is a stray read in a library aimed at alpha chains, this beta chain has a size that is not meaningful. The chain combines TRBV6-6 with TRBJ2-3; the D gene is possibly TRBD1 (8 bases). There are 18 residues in the CDR3. Germline CDR1 reads MNHNY; CDR2 reads SVGAGI (reference sequence). V dropped 1 base and J dropped 1 base, with 18 bases sitting between them. The CDR3 sequence: CASSYYNRGGWGTDTQYF. CDR3 nucleotide sequence: TGTGCCAGCAGTTACTACAACAGGGGGGGATGGGGCACAGATACGCAGTATTTT.

The sample holds many counts of this clonotype. Because this beta chain is a stray read in a library intended to capture alpha chains, its abundance should not be given much weight. The gene calls are TRBV15 and TRBJ1-6; D unresolved. The CDR3 has 15 amino acids. Germline CDR1 LNHNV, CDR2 YYDKDF (reference sequence). V lost 0 bases to trimming and J lost 7 bases, with 10 bases between them. DNA for the CDR3: TGTGCCACCAGCAGAGACAATGGATACAATTCACCCCTCCACTTT. It translates to CATSRDNGYNSPLHF.

This clonotype was picked up many times. A library prepared for alpha chains yielded this beta chain as an off-target read; its size is of little meaning. The chain combines TRBV4-3 with TRBJ1-6; D gene uncertain. The CDR3 contains 14 residues. Trimming removed 4 bases from V and 0 bases from J, with 4 bases in between. CDR1 and CDR2 from the germline V gene are LGHNA and YSLEER. CDR3 sequence reads: CASSLGSYNSPLHF. The CDR3 region has the DNA TGCGCCAGCAGCCTTGGCTCCTATAATTCACCCCTCCACTTT.

Turning to this clonotype: This beta chain is a stray read from a library made for alpha chains; its abundance is not meaningful. This sequence joins TRBV15 and TRBJ1-6; possible D gene TRBD1, 5 bases. Germline V gene sequence: CDR1 LNHNV, CDR2 YYDKDF (reference sequence). CDR3 length equals 15 residues. The germline V and J ends were trimmed by 0 bases and 6 bases, with 9 bases remaining between them. CDR3 sequence reads: CATSRDPQGNSPLHF. CDR3 nucleotide sequence: TGTGCCACCAGCAGAGATCCCCAGGGTAATTCACCCCTCCACTTT.

The table lists this clonotype with many counts. A library prepared for alpha chains yielded this beta chain as an off-target read; its size is of little meaning. V usage is TRBV7-8 and J usage is TRBJ1-5; D ambiguous. The germline CDR1 and CDR2 sequences are SGHVS and FQNEAQ. V dropped 5 bases and J dropped 5 bases, with 7 bases sitting between them. The CDR3 length is 12 residues. CDR3 sequence: CASSDTDQPQHF. CDR3 nucleotides: TGTGCCAGCAGCGATACAGATCAGCCCCAGCATTTT. The full variable domain, rest sourced from reference TRBV7-8 and TRBJ1-5, is GAGVSQSPRYKVAKRGQDVALRCDPISGHVSLFWYQQALGQGPEFLTYFQNEAQLDKSGLPSDRFFAERPEGSVSTLKIQRTQQEDSAVYLCASSDTDQPQHFGDGTRLSIL.

This clonotype was observed many times. For a library built for alpha chains, this beta chain is a stray read; little rests on its size. This sequence joins TRBV4-3 and TRBJ2-5; TRBD2 aligns across 7 bases. Germline lookup yields CDR1 LGHNA and CDR2 YSLEER. J gave up 6 bases and V 0 bases, and 7 bases lay outside the gene matches. This CDR3 region has 15 residues. The CDR3 coding sequence is TGCGCCAGCAGCCAAGATATCACTAGCGTGAAGACCCAGTACTTC. Residues: CASSQDITSVKTQYF.

As for this clonotype: Little can be read into the size of this beta chain, an off-target read in a library designed for alpha chains. The V gene is TRBV7-2, the J gene TRBJ2-4; possibly TRBD2 for D (5 bases). CDR3 size: 15 residues. The V end lost 4 bases, the J end lost 6 bases, and 16 bases lay between the germline ends. From germline, CDR1 is SGHTA and CDR2 FQGNSA. The CDR3 spells CASSSEGALLNIQYF. The CDR3 DNA reads TGTGCCAGCAGCTCCGAGGGCGCCCTCTTAAACATTCAGTACTTC.

This clonotype was recorded at least ten times. This beta chain represents an off-target read in a library built for alpha chains; its size is of limited meaning. The V call is TRBV6-6, the J call TRBJ2-7, with 8 bases lining up with TRBD2. V lost 2 bases to trimming and J lost 2 bases; unmatched junction nucleotides: 8. The CDR3 consists of 16 residues. Germline V gene lookup returns CDR1 MNHNY and CDR2 SVGAGI (reference sequence). CDR3 in amino acids: CASSYPDAGGPYEQYF. CDR3 DNA sequence: TGTGCCAGCAGTTACCCCGATGCGGGGGGTCCCTACGAGCAGTACTTC.

By share, this clonotype ranks as medium-sized. This beta chain appears as a stray read in a library generated for alpha chains; its size is not informative. The rearrangement links TRBV20-1 to TRBJ1-1; possible D gene TRBD1, 6 bases. The CDR3 is 14 residues long. Germline-derived CDR1 and CDR2 are DFQATT and SNEGSKA (reference sequence). The V end lost 0 bases, the J end lost 3 bases, and 11 bases lay between the germline ends. CDR3 DNA sequence: TGCAGTGCTAGAGACCCACAGGGCGACACTGAAGCTTTCTTT. It yields the protein CSARDPQGDTEAFF.

A remark on this clonotype: Found in a library prepared for alpha chains, this beta chain is an off-target read, and its abundance has little meaning. The chain carries TRBV7-7 and TRBJ2-1; 7 bases are a match to TRBD1. The CDR3 runs to 16 residues. Germline assignment: CDR1 SSHAT and CDR2 FNYEAQ (reference sequence). V lost 1 base and J lost 9; bases outside the gene matches: 12. This CDR3 is CASSLVTGEGIGEQFF. Written as DNA, the CDR3 is TGTGCCAGCAGCTTAGTCACAGGGGAAGGGATCGGTGAGCAGTTCTTC.

This clonotype was seen at least ten times. This beta chain is an off-target read within a library intended for alpha chains, so its frequency means little. The rearrangement joins TRBV4-2 to TRBJ2-1; 7 positions agree with TRBD2. V trimming: 1 base; J trimming: 8 bases; junction bases outside the gene matches: 2. This CDR3 is built from 13 residues. CDR1 is LGHNA, CDR2 YNFKEQ, per germline. The DNA for the CDR3 is TGTGCCAGCAGCCAAGGAGGGAGGGATGAGCAGTTCTTC. Protein: CASSQGGRDEQFF.

This clonotype was counted many times. This beta chain slipped into a library made for alpha chains as a stray read, so its size is not meaningful. The CDR3 coding sequence is TGTGCCACCGAGGAGCCCGGATCAAAGAAGGTCCACGAGCAGTACTTC. Translating it yields CATEEPGSKKVHEQYF. The gene calls are TRBV6-2 or TRBV6-3 and TRBJ2-7; D is undetermined. V was trimmed by 10 bases and J by 5 bases, leaving 27 bases between them. This CDR3 contains 16 residues. From germline, CDR1 is MNHEY and CDR2 SVGEGT.

This clonotype was found many times. This beta chain is a stray read from a library made for alpha chains; its abundance is not meaningful. V is TRBV20-1 and J is TRBJ2-4, with TRBD2 matching 13 bases. CDR1 DFQATT and CDR2 SNEGSKA come from the germline V gene (reference sequence). The CDR3 loop spans 17 amino acids. Trimming took 3 bases from V and 8 from J; bases not matched to a gene: 13. CDR3 DNA sequence: TGCAGTGCTAGCCCGCCACTAGCGGGGGGGCCGATCGACATTCAGTACTTC. This sequence encodes CSASPPLAGGPIDIQYF.

This clonotype was seen ten or more times. This beta chain is an unintended read in a library built for alpha chains; its size means little. This sequence joins TRBV4-1 and TRBJ1-2; the D is unclear. CDR1 and CDR2 (germline): MGHRA, YSYEKL. Trimming took 0 bases from V and 6 from J, leaving 20 bases between them. This CDR3 contains 17 residues. The CDR3 here is CASSQDPQAGSEDGYTF. The DNA of the CDR3 is TGCGCCAGCAGCCAAGACCCCCAGGCGGGGAGCGAGGATGGCTACACCTTC.

This clonotype was counted only a few times. This beta chain is an off-target read within a library intended for alpha chains, so its frequency means little. V and J are TRBV20-1 and TRBJ1-3; TRBD1 might be the D (5 bases). V was pared by 5 bases and J by 2 bases, with 13 bases between. This CDR3 is 14 amino acids long. CDR1 and CDR2 (germline): DFQATT, SNEGSKA (reference sequence). CDR3 sequence: CSAWTIKTGNTIYF. The CDR3 region has the DNA TGCAGTGCTTGGACAATCAAGACTGGAAACACCATATATTTT.

This clonotype is termed medium-sized. The size of this beta chain means little, since it is a stray read in a library made for alpha chains. The chain's CDR3 is CASSFLQGPYEQYF. The CDR3 DNA follows: TGTGCCAGCAGCTTCCTACAGGGGCCCTACGAGCAGTACTTC. This chain joins TRBV7-2 and TRBJ2-7, with 7 bases lining up with TRBD1. CDR3 length equals 14 residues. Germline V gene lookup returns CDR1 SGHTA and CDR2 FQGNSA. V trimming: 3 bases; J trimming: 2 bases; junction bases outside the gene matches: 4.

A note on this clonotype: This beta chain is an unintended read in a library built for alpha chains; its size means little. The rearrangement links TRBV2 to TRBJ2-3; 7 nucleotides align to TRBD2. The ends lost 6 bases at V and 3 bases at J; junction bases unmatched: 3. CDR1 and CDR2 from the germline V gene are SNHLY and FYNNEI. This CDR3 has 13 amino acids. CDR3 bases: TGTGCCAGCAGGACGGGGGGAACAGATACGCAGTATTTT. Its translation is CASRTGGTDTQYF.

This clonotype has ten or more counts. This beta chain was picked up by a library intended for alpha chains and is off target, so its count carries little meaning. This sequence joins TRBV6-6 and TRBJ2-5; 9 bases are a match to TRBD1. V dropped 7 bases and J dropped 5; count of bases not matched to a gene: 8. Germline CDR1 reads MNHNY; CDR2 reads SVGAGI (reference sequence). The CDR3 covers 14 residues. DNA of the CDR3: TGTGCCAGCACCAGGGACAGGGCTATCGAGACCCAGTACTTC. Its translation is CASTRDRAIETQYF.

This clonotype was detected ten times or more. This beta chain represents an off-target read in a library built for alpha chains; its size is of limited meaning. The chain has TRBV5-6 and TRBJ1-1, with 10 nucleotides matching TRBD1. J gave up 3 bases and V 0 bases, and 5 bases lay outside the gene matches. The germline V gene has CDR1 SGHDT and CDR2 YYEEEE. The CDR3 contains 16 residues. The DNA for the CDR3 is TGTGCCAGCAGCTTGGGGGACAGGGGATGGTACACTGAAGCTTTCTTT. Translating gives CASSLGDRGWYTEAFF.

Comment on this clonotype: An end of the junction does not agree with germline; a read error may underlie this. The library was prepared for alpha chains; this beta chain is a stray read, so its frequency means little. The V and J genes are TRBV20-1 and TRBJ2-3, with D hard to call. In germline, CDR1 is DFQATT, CDR2 SNEGSKA (reference sequence). CDR3 size: 10 residues. The CDR3 DNA reads as TGCAGTGCTTCCACATATACGCAGTATTTT. It is translated as CSASTYTQYF.